Here is one T cell receptor beta chain with its context. Its target is unknown. These data come from a study of T cell responses to AZD1222 COVID-19 vaccine. The study's findings and limits: Baseline seropositivity characterized only a handful of AZD1222 recipients. Repertoire sampling happened only post peak T cell response. Spike-specific TCR breadth and depth both grew after two AZD1222 doses.

Trimming took 5 bases from V and 6 from J; bases not matched to a gene: 10. The CDR3 sequence is 16 residues long. The germline CDR1 and CDR2 sequences are SEHNR and FQNEAQ (reference sequence). Only in-frame clones appear in the TCRdb table, and some are missing; sequencing was by immunoSEQ multiplex PCR. The data contain 130,000 to 150,000 clones, roughly 90% of them singletons. This clonotype originated in an adult in good health. The chain recombines TRBV7-9 with TRBJ1-4, with 9 positions matching TRBD1. The specimen comprised peripheral blood, sampled on day 0 of AZD1222 vaccination. CDR3 in DNA: TGTGCCAGCAGCCAATTCGGACAGGGGTGGTATGAAAAACTGTTTTTT. Amino acid sequence: CASSQFGQGWYEKLFF. Complete variable domain (other parts from reference TRBV7-9 and TRBJ1-4): DTGVSQNPRHKITKRGQNVTFRCDPISEHNRLYWYRQTLGQGPEFLTYFQNEAQLEKSRLLSDRFSAERPKGSFSTLEIQRTEQGDSAMYLCASSQFGQGWYEKLFFGSGTQLSVL.